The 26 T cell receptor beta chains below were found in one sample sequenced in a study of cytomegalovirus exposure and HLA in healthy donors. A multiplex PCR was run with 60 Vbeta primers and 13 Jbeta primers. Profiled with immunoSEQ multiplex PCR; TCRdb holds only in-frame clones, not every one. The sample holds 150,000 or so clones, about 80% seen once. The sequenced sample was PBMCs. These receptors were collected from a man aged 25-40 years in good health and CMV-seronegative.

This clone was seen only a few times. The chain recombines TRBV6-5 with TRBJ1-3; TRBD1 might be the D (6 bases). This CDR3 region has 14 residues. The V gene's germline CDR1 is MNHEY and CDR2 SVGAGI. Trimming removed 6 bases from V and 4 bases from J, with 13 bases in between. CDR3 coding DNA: TGTGCCAGCAGCTCAGGGGCTCTCGGAAACACCATATATTTT. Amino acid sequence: CASSSGALGNTIYF.

DNA of the CDR3: TGTGCCAGCAGCTTCCCGCAGGGGTTGGGCACTGAAGCTTTCTTT. Its protein product is CASSFPQGLGTEAFF. This chain connects TRBV7-2 to TRBJ1-1; TRBD1 might be the D (6 bases). The germline V and J ends were trimmed by 3 bases and 4 bases, with 15 bases remaining between them. CDR3 length: 15 amino acids. Germline V gene data show CDR1 as SGHTA and CDR2 as FQGNSA.

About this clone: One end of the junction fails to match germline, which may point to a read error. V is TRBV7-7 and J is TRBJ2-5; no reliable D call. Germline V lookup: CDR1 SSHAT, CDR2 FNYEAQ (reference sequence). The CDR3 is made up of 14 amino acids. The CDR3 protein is CASSLVGTQETQYF. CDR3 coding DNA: TGTGCTAGCAGCTTAGTGGGCACCCAAGAGACCCAGTACTTC. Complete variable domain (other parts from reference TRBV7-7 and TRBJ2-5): GAGVSQSPRYKVTKRGQDVTLRCDPISSHATLYWYQQALGQGPEFLTYFNYEAQPDKSGLPSDRFSAERPEGSISTLTIQRTEQRDSAMYRCASSLVGTQETQYFGPGTRLLVL.

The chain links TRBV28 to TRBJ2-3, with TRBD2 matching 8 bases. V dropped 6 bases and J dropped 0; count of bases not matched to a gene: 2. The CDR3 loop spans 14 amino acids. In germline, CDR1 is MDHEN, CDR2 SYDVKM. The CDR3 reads CASSASGSTDTQYF. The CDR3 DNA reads TGTGCCAGCAGCGCTAGCGGGAGCACAGATACGCAGTATTTT. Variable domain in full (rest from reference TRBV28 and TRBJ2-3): DVKVTQSSRYLVKRTGEKVFLECVQDMDHENMFWYRQDPGLGLRLIYFSYDVKMKEKGDIPEGYSVSREKKERFSLILESASTNQTSMYLCASSASGSTDTQYFGPGTRLTVL.

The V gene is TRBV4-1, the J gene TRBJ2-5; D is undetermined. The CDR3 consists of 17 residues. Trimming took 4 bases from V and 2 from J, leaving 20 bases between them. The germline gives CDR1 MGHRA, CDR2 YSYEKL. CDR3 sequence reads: CASSPRPRNGLQETQYF. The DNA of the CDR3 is TGCGCCAGCAGCCCCCGCCCCAGGAACGGATTGCAAGAGACCCAGTACTTC.

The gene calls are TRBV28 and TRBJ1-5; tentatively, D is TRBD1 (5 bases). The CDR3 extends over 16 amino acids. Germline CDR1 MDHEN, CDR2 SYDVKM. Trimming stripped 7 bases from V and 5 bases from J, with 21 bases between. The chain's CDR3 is CASTTPDRGFYQPQHF. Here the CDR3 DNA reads TGTGCCAGCACCACACCTGATCGGGGGTTTTATCAGCCCCAGCATTTT.

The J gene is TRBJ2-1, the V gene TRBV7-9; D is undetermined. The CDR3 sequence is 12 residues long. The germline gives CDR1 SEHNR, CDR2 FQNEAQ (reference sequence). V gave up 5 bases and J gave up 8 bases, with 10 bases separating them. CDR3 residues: CASSPAMDEQFF. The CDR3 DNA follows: TGTGCCAGCAGCCCTGCTATGGATGAGCAGTTCTTC.

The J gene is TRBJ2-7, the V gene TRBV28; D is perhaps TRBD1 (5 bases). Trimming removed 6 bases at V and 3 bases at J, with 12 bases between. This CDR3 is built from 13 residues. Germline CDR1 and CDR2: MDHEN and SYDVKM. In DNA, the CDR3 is TGTGCCAGCAGAAACCAGGGTTTCTACGAGCAGTACTTC. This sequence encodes CASRNQGFYEQYF. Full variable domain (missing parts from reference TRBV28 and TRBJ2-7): DVKVTQSSRYLVKRTGEKVFLECVQDMDHENMFWYRQDPGLGLRLIYFSYDVKMKEKGDIPEGYSVSREKKERFSLILESASTNQTSMYLCASRNQGFYEQYFGPGTRLTVT.

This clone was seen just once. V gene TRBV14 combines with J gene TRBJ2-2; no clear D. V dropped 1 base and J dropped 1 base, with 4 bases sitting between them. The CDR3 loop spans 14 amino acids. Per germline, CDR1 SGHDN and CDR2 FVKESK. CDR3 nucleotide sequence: TGTGCCAGCAGCCAAGTCCAGAACACCGGGGAGCTGTTTTTT. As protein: CASSQVQNTGELFF.

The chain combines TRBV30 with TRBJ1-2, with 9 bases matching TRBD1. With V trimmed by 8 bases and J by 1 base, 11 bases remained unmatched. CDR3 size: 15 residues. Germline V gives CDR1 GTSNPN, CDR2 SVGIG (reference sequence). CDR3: CAGGQGEGFNYGYTF. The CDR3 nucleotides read TGTGCCGGGGGACAGGGTGAGGGCTTTAACTATGGCTACACCTTC.

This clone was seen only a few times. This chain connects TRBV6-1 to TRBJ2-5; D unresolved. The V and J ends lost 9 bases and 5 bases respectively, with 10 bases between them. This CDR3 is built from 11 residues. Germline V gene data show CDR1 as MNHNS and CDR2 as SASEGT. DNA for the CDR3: TGTGCCAGTAGTCCCAGGGAGACCCAGTACTTC. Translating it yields CASSPRETQYF.

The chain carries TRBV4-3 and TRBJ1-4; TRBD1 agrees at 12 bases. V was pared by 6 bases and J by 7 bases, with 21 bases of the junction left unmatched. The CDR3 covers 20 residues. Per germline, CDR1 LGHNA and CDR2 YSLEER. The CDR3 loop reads CASSPRGGRGQGADSEKLFF. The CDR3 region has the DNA TGCGCCAGCAGTCCCCGCGGGGGTAGGGGACAGGGGGCAGACAGTGAAAAACTGTTTTTT.

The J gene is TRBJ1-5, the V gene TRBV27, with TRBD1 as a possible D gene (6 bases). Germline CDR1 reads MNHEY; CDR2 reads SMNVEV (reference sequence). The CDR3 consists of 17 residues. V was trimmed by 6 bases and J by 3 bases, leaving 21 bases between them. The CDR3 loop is CASSLGGFRGFNQPQHF. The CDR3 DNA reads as TGTGCCAGCAGCCTAGGGGGTTTTAGGGGGTTCAATCAGCCCCAGCATTTT.

The CDR3 sequence: CATSRVIFDNEQFF. CDR3 DNA: TGTGCCACCAGCAGAGTAATCTTTGACAATGAGCAGTTCTTC. The chain links TRBV15 to TRBJ2-1; D remains ambiguous. The CDR3 is made up of 14 amino acids. V lost 1 base and J lost 5, with 9 bases in between. Germline CDR1 is LNHNV and CDR2 is YYDKDF (reference sequence).

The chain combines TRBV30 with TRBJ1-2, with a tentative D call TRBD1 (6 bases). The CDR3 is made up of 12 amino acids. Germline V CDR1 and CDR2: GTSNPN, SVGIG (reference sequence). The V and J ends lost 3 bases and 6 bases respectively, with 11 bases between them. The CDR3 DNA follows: TGTGCCTGGAGGGGGGGGCACGATGGCTACACCTTC. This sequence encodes CAWRGGHDGYTF.

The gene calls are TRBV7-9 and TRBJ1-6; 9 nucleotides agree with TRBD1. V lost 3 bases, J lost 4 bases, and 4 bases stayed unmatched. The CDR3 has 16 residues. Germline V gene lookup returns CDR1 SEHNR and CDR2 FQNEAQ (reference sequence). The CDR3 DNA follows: TGTGCCAGCAGCTTGGGACAGGGAACGTATAATTCACCCCTCCACTTT. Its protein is CASSLGQGTYNSPLHF.

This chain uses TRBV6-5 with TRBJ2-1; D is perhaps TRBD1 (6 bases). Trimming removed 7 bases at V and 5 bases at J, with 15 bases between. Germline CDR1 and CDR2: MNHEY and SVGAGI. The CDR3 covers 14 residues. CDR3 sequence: CASTIDRFDNEQFF. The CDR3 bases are TGTGCCAGCACAATCGACAGGTTTGACAATGAGCAGTTCTTC.

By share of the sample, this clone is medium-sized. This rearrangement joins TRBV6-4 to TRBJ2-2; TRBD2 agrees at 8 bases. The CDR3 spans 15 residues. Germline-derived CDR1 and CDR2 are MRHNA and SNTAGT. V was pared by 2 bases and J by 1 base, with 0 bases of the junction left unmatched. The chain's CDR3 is CASSDTSGNTGELFF. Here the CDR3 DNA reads TGTGCCAGCAGTGACACTAGCGGGAACACCGGGGAGCTGTTTTTT.

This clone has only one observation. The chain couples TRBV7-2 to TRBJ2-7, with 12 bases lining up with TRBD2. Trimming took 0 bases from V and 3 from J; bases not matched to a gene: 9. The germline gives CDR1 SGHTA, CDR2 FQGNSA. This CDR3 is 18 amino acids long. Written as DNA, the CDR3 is TGTGCCAGCAGCTTAGCGGGGGTCCTACTAGCGGGGGGCTACGAGCAGTACTTC. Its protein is CASSLAGVLLAGGYEQYF.

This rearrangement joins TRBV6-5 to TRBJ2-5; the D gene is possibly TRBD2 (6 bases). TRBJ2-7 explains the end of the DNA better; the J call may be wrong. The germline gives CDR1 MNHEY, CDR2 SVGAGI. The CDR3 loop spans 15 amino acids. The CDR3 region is CASSFRGLSSYEQYF. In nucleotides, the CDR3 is TGTGCCAGCAGTTTTAGGGGACTGAGCTCCTACGAGCAGTACTTC.

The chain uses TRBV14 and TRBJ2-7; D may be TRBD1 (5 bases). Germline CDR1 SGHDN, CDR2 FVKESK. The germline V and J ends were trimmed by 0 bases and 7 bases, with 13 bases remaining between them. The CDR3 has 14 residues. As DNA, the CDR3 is TGTGCCAGCAGCCAAGAGGGCAGGGCATGGGAGCAGTACTTC. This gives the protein CASSQEGRAWEQYF.

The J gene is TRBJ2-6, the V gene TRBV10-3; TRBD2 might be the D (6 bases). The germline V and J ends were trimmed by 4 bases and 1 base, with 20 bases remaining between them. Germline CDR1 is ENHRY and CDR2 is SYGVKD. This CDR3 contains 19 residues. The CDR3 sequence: CAISGFPGLVGSGANVLTF. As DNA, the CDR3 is TGTGCCATCAGTGGTTTCCCGGGACTCGTAGGATCTGGGGCCAACGTCCTGACTTTC.

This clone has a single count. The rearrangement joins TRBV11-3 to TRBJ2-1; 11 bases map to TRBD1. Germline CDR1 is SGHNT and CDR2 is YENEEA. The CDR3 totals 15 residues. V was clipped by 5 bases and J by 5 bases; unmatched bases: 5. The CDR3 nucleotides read TGTGCCAGCAGCAGCCGGGACAGGGGGGACAATGAGCAGTTCTTC. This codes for CASSSRDRGDNEQFF.

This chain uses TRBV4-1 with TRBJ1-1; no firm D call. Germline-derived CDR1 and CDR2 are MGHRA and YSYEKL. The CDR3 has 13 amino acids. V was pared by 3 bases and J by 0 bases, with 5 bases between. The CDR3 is CASSQGVNTEAFF. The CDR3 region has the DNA TGCGCCAGCAGCCAGGGCGTGAACACTGAAGCTTTCTTT.

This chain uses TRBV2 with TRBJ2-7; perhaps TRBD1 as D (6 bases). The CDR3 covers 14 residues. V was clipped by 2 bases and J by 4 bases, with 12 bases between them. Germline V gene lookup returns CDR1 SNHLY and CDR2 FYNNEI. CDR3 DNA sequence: TGTGCCAGCAGTGAATCTGGGGGCAGGTACGAGCAGTACTTC. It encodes CASSESGGRYEQYF.

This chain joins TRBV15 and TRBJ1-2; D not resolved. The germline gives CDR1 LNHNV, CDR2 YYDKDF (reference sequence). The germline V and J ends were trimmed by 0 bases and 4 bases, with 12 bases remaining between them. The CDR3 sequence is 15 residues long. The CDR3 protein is CATSRDTVQAYGYTF. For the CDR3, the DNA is TGTGCCACCAGCAGAGATACGGTGCAGGCCTATGGCTACACCTTC.